This is a list of T cell receptor beta chains from one sample in a study of beta chain features in type 1 diabetes. The assay was immunoSEQ multiplex PCR, and TCRdb's table has in-frame clones only and misses some. Counted here are tens of thousands of clones, roughly 34% occurring once; the ten biggest clones make up over 0.4%. Material: stem cell memory CD4+ T cells from blood. These receptors were taken from a woman under 30 in good health. The CDR3 runs from the conserved cysteine through the conserved F or W. The order of the fields is clone size, V gene, D gene, J gene, CDR3 DNA, CDR3 protein. D genes are given only for firm matches. A row's size may be missing; if present it is once, few, many or a size class.

.	TRBV6-1	.	TRBJ1-2	TGTGCCAGCAGTGAATATATCGACTATGGCTACACCTTC	CASSEYIDYGYTF
.	TRBV7-2	TRBD1	TRBJ2-1	TGTGCCAGCAGTCACGGGGCGACAGGGGGCGGTGAGCAGTTCTTC	CASSHGATGGGEQFF
few	TRBV5-1	.	TRBJ2-7	TGCGCCAGCAGCTCCGACAGAACCTACGAGCAGTACTTC	CASSSDRTYEQYF
.	TRBV7-9	.	TRBJ2-5	TGTGCCAGCAGGACCGACGGGGGAGAAGAGACCCAGTACTTC	CASRTDGGEETQYF
once	TRBV19	.	TRBJ2-7	TGTGCCAGTAGGGCGGGTTCCTACGAGCAGTACTTC	CASRAGSYEQYF
few	TRBV5-1	TRBD1	TRBJ1-1	TGCGCCAGCAGCTTCAGGGACAGCATGAACACTGAAGCTTTCTTT	CASSFRDSMNTEAFF
.	TRBV30	.	TRBJ1-4	TGTGCCTGGAGTGTGTCAGCTAATGAAAAACTGTTTTTT	CAWSVSANEKLFF
.	TRBV4-1	.	TRBJ1-2	TGCGCCAGCAGCCAGTCGGTCGTAGGAGGGCCTGAGGGCTACACCTTC	CASSQSVVGGPEGYTF
.	TRBV5-1	TRBD2	TRBJ2-1	TGCGCCAGCACCTCGACTAGCGGGGGGGCAAATGATGAGCAGTTCTTC	CASTSTSGGANDEQFF
.	TRBV30	.	TRBJ1-2	TGTGCCTGGAGCAAGAGGTTTGGTAACTATGGCTACACCTTC	CAWSKRFGNYGYTF
.	TRBV7-8	TRBD2	TRBJ2-1	TGTGCCAGCAGCTCTTGGACTAGCGGGTGGGATGAGCAGTTCTTC	CASSSWTSGWDEQFF
.	TRBV5-1	TRBD2	TRBJ2-1	TGCGCCAGCAGCTTGGGGTCTAGCGGGAGTCACAGTTACAATGAGCAGTTCTTC	CASSLGSSGSHSYNEQFF
.	TRBV5-1	.	TRBJ2-5	TGCGCCAGCAGCTTGGTACAGCAAGAGACCCAGTACTTC	CASSLVQQETQYF
few	TRBV4-1	TRBD1	TRBJ2-7	TGCGCCAGCAGCCAAGGGGACAGCAGCTCCTACGAGCAGTACTTC	CASSQGDSSSYEQYF
few	TRBV19	.	TRBJ1-1	TGTGCCAGTAGTACCCAGGGAACTGAAGCTTTCTTT	CASSTQGTEAFF
few	TRBV7-8	.	TRBJ2-7	TGTGCCAGCAGCTTAGCGCTAGACCCGCGGGCCTACGAGCAGTACTTC	CASSLALDPRAYEQYF
.	TRBV7-9	TRBD1	TRBJ2-1	TGTGCCAGCAGACTGGGACAGGGGGCCGAGCAGTTCTTC	CASRLGQGAEQFF
.	TRBV5-1	.	TRBJ2-1	TGCGCCAGCACCTCCTCCGGTCTGGAGCAGTTCTTC	CASTSSGLEQFF
few	TRBV9	TRBD2	TRBJ2-5	TGTGCCAGCAGCGCAACTAGCGGGCAAGAGACCCAGTACTTC	CASSATSGQETQYF
.	TRBV5-1	.	TRBJ2-6	TGCGCCAGCAGCTTGGTCCCGGGTACCCTTCCTGGGGCCAACGTCCTGACTTTC	CASSLVPGTLPGANVLTF
few	TRBV15	TRBD2	TRBJ2-3	TGTGCCACCAGCAAGGCAGGGAGGGTAGATACGCAGTATTTT	CATSKAGRVDTQYF
.	TRBV11-1	.	TRBJ2-2	TGTGCCAGCAGCCCCCCCGTCACAGACACCGGGGAGCTGTTTTTT	CASSPPVTDTGELFF
few	TRBV7-9	.	TRBJ2-3	TGTGCCAGCAGTCGCACAGGGATTCGCACAGATACGCAGTATTTT	CASSRTGIRTDTQYF
few	TRBV28	TRBD1	TRBJ1-2	TGTGCCAGCAGTCTTGGGCTGACAGGGGATGGCTACACCTTC	CASSLGLTGDGYTF
.	TRBV18	TRBD2	TRBJ2-1	TGTGCCAGCTCACCTAAGACTAGCGCAGGTGATGAGCAGTTCTTC	CASSPKTSAGDEQFF
few	TRBV7-2	.	TRBJ2-3	TGTGCCAGCAGCTTAGGTCCAGGGGGGCGCACAGATACGCAGTATTTT	CASSLGPGGRTDTQYF
once	TRBV4-3	.	TRBJ1-2	TGCGCCAGCAGCCAAGAGGGGGCAGTTCCCTATGGCTACACCTTC	CASSQEGAVPYGYTF
few	TRBV4-1	TRBD2	TRBJ2-4	TGCGCCAGCAGCAAGGGACTAGCGGGATTTGGCATTCAGTACTTC	CASSKGLAGFGIQYF
.	TRBV6-5	TRBD1	TRBJ1-5	TGTGCCAGCAGTTCCACCTTGACAGGGGGTCAGCCCCAGCATTTT	CASSSTLTGGQPQHF
.	TRBV6-6	TRBD1	TRBJ2-1	TGTGCCAGCAGGAGAAGACAGGGGGCGGAAAATGAGCAGTTCTTC	CASRRRQGAENEQFF
few	TRBV27	.	TRBJ1-2	TGTGCCAGCAGTTTAAGAGGGGGGGGTGGCTACACCTTC	CASSLRGGGGYTF
few	TRBV5-6	.	TRBJ2-3	TGTGCCAGCAGCTTGATAATCACAGATACGCAGTATTTT	CASSLIITDTQYF
few	TRBV4-3	.	TRBJ2-1	TGCGCCAGCAGCCAAGACGCCAGCGGTCCCTACAATGAGCAGTTCTTC	CASSQDASGPYNEQFF
few	TRBV7-2	TRBD2	TRBJ2-5	TGTGCCAGCAGCTCGGGACTAAGTTTATACTTC	CASSSGLSLYF
few	TRBV5-1	TRBD1	TRBJ1-1	TGCGCCAGCAACGGACAGGGCGGGAACGCTGAAGCTTTCTTT	CASNGQGGNAEAFF
.	TRBV18	.	TRBJ1-2	TGTGCCAGCTCACCACCGAACAGCAATGGCTACACCTTC	CASSPPNSNGYTF
few	TRBV4-3	.	TRBJ1-1	TGCGCCAGCAGCCAAATTTCTGGGACACCGAACACTGAAGCTTTCTTT	CASSQISGTPNTEAFF
few	TRBV21-1	.	TRBJ2-5	TGTGCCAGCAGCAAAGGCGGTATTTGGGACAGTGGGGAGACCCAGTACTTC	CASSKGGIWDSGETQYF
.	TRBV4-3	TRBD2	TRBJ2-1	TGCGCCAGCAGCCAGCTACTAGCGGTGAATGAGCAGTTCTTC	CASSQLLAVNEQFF
few	TRBV7-2	TRBD2	TRBJ2-3	TGTGCCAGCAGCTTAGTGTCTAGCGGGACAGATACGCAGTATTTT	CASSLVSSGTDTQYF
few	TRBV10-1	TRBD1	TRBJ2-2	TGCGCCACCCGGACAGGGCCCACCGGGGAGCTGTTTTTT	CATRTGPTGELFF
few	TRBV2	.	TRBJ2-1	TGTGCCAGCAGTTTAGACTTCCTCAATGAGCAGTTCTTC	CASSLDFLNEQFF
.	TRBV13	.	TRBJ2-5	TGTGCCAGCAGCATCGGACAGAGGGAGACCCAGTACTTC	CASSIGQRETQYF
.	TRBV7-3	TRBD1	TRBJ2-2	TGTGCCAGCAGCCCCCGGTCAGGGGGGACAGGGACCGGGGAGCTGTTTTTT	CASSPRSGGTGTGELFF
.	TRBV7-2	TRBD2	TRBJ2-5	TGTGCCAGCAGGTTCGGGGGGGGAGACGAGACCCAGTACTTC	CASRFGGGDETQYF